Below, one T cell receptor beta chain is given with its context. The sample is drawn from a study of blood T cell repertoires in COVID-19. Sequencing used immunoSEQ multiplex PCR; TCRdb keeps in-frame clones, though not all of them. This sample has under 300,000 clones, with around 85% found just once. V shed 7 bases, J shed 4 bases, and the junction held 12 bases outside the gene matches. CDR1 is SGHRS, CDR2 YFSETQ, per germline. The CDR3 has 15 residues. This TCR derives from a woman in her 70s with acute or convalescent COVID-19. V usage is TRBV5-1 and J usage is TRBJ1-2; 8 bases map to TRBD1. What was sequenced was peripheral blood. DNA for the CDR3: TGCGCCAGCCGACCGACAGGGGATATTCGCTATGGCTACACCTTC. The encoded protein is CASRPTGDIRYGYTF.